These 15 T cell receptor beta chains originate from one sample sequenced in a study of tissue T cells after allogeneic stem cell transplantation. Time point: mouse harvest day 14 after allogeneic transplant. Each mouse received 10^7 T-cell-depleted marrow cells plus 10^6 splenic CD5+ T cells by tail vein. Libraries were prepared by immunoSEQ multiplex PCR; TCRdb keeps only in-frame clonotypes and omits some of them. The data hold fewer than 9,000 clones, with 37% observed a single time. The source material was skin. The source of these receptors is a female BALB/c mouse given C57BL/6 T cells with graft-versus-host disease after an allogeneic hematopoietic cell transplant.

Note on this clone: Mouse gene names and germline throughout. With the read ending 1 residue before the CDR3 end, the germline J gene is used to fill in that end. V usage is TRBV26 and J usage is TRBJ1-1; unclear D gene. CDR1 and CDR2 from the germline V gene are KGHPV and FQNQEV (reference sequence). The CDR3 extends over 12 amino acids. The ends were cut back, 2 bases at V and 1 base at J, with 2 bases in the middle. The CDR3 DNA, read in part, is TGTGCCAGCAGTCTGCAAAACACAGAAGTCTTC. It specifies CASSLQNTEVF. The full-length CDR3 reads as CASSLQNTEVFF.

This clone is medium-sized (0.01 to 0.1%) in the sample. These gene names are mouse names. The read finishes 1 residue shy of the CDR3 end, and the germline J gene is used to complete it. This chain joins TRBV26 and TRBJ2-5; D is possibly TRBD1 (5 bases). Germline loops: CDR1 KGHPV, CDR2 FQNQEV (reference sequence). V was cut by 2 bases and J by 2 bases, with 8 bases left in between. The CDR3 is made up of 14 amino acids. CDR3 sequence: CASSLGQTQDTQYF. The sequenced CDR3 bases are TGTGCCAGCAGTCTGGGACAAACCCAAGACACCCAGTAC.

Sample share makes this clone medium-sized. Each gene name is a mouse one. The read ends 1 residue early relative to the CDR3; the germline J gene fills the gap. The chain recombines TRBV13-1 with TRBJ2-1; weak D call: TRBD1 (6 bases). The germline gives CDR1 NSHNY, CDR2 SYGAGN. The CDR3 contains 14 residues. V lost 0 bases to trimming and J lost 2 bases, with 6 bases between them. The covered CDR3 bases are TGTGCCAGCAGTGATGACAGGGACTATGCTGAGCAGTTC. Encoded protein: CASSDDRDYAEQF. The full CDR3 is CASSDDRDYAEQFF.

As regards this clone: Each gene name is a mouse one. With the read ending 1 residue before the CDR3 end, the germline J gene is used to fill in that end. V is TRBV26 and J is TRBJ2-3; no clear D gene. This CDR3 is built from 14 residues. Germline V CDR1 and CDR2: KGHPV, FQNQEV (reference sequence). Trimming left V 4 bases short and J 0 bases short, with 8 bases between. The DNA read from the CDR3 is TGTGCCAGCAGTCGGCCAACTAGTGCAGAAACGCTGTAT. It codes for CASSRPTSAETLY. The full CDR3 reads CASSRPTSAETLYF.

This clone is judged medium-sized. Any gene name here is a mouse gene name. The CDR3: CASSQGQKNTLYF. The sequenced CDR3 bases are TGTGCCAGCAGCCAGGGACAAAAAAACACCTTGTAC. The chain uses TRBV2 and TRBJ2-4; D is possibly TRBD1 (6 bases). With the read ending 1 residue before the CDR3 end, the germline J gene is used to fill in that end. CDR1 and CDR2 (germline): LGHNA, YSYQKL. The CDR3 spans 13 residues. Between the trimmed V and J ends, which lost 3 bases and 4 bases, there was a span of 8 bases.

This clone is judged medium-sized. Gene names are mouse gene names. The CDR3 DNA, read in part, is TGTGCCAGCAGCTCACTGGGTAGTCAAAACACCTTGTAC. Translated: CASSSLGSQNTLY. The complete CDR3 sequence is CASSSLGSQNTLYF. The chain employs TRBV3 and TRBJ2-4, with TRBD2 as a possible D gene (6 bases). The read gets to within 1 residue of the CDR3 end, and the germline J gene fills in the rest. The CDR3 sequence is 14 residues long. V shed 4 bases and J shed 0 bases, with 8 bases lying between them. Germline V gene data show CDR1 as SNHLY and CDR2 as FYNGKV (reference sequence).

Worth noting for this clone: The genes are named according to mouse. The CDR3 end lies 1 residue beyond the end of the read and is filled in from the germline J gene. The chain is built from TRBV26 and TRBJ2-4; D is uncertain. Trimming took 0 bases from V and 0 from J, leaving 4 bases between them. This CDR3 comprises 14 residues. The germline CDR1 and CDR2 sequences are KGHPV and FQNQEV (reference sequence). Incomplete CDR3 DNA: TGTGCCAGCAGTCTGTCGACGAGTCAAAACACCTTGTAC. Amino acid sequence: CASSLSTSQNTLY. The whole CDR3 sequence reads CASSLSTSQNTLYF.

Concerning this clone itself: These gene names are mouse names. The read stops 1 residue short of the end of the CDR3; the missing end is completed from the germline J gene. This sequence joins TRBV13-2 and TRBJ2-7, with D perhaps matching TRBD2 (6 bases). The CDR3 has 13 residues. Trimming took off 0 bases at V and 3 bases at J, with 7 bases between the two ends. The germline V gene encodes CDR1 NNHNN and CDR2 SYGAGS (reference sequence). CDR3 residues: CASGDGGVYEQYF. Incomplete CDR3 DNA: TGTGCCAGCGGTGATGGGGGGGTCTATGAACAGTAC.

A remark on this clone: The gene names given are mouse names. The CDR3 end is not reached by the read, which stops 1 residue before it; the germline J gene fills it in. The V and J genes are TRBV4 and TRBJ2-7, with 14 nucleotides matching TRBD2. This CDR3 is built from 15 residues. Germline CDR1 LGHDT, CDR2 YNNKQL (reference sequence). V shed 4 bases and J 5 bases; nucleotides not matched to a gene: 4. The CDR3 protein is CASSSGLGGQNEQYF. The part of the CDR3 DNA that was read is TGTGCCAGCAGCTCGGGACTGGGGGGGCAAAATGAACAGTAC.

This clone has more than one count but fewer than ten. Gene names refer to mouse genes. The read ends 1 residue before the CDR3 terminus; that terminus is restored from the germline J gene. The chain joins TRBV13-2 to TRBJ2-7; D is undetermined. CDR1 and CDR2 (germline): NNHNN, SYGAGS (reference sequence). The CDR3 is 12 residues long. Trimming shortened V by 0 bases and J by 3 bases, and 4 bases separated the two germline ends. The CDR3 DNA, read in part, is TGTGCCAGCGGTGATGACATCTATGAACAGTAC. As protein: CASGDDIYEQY. The full CDR3 sequence reads CASGDDIYEQYF.

Regarding this clone: Gene labels here are mouse ones. The read finishes 1 residue shy of the CDR3 end, and the germline J gene is used to complete it. This chain connects TRBV26 to TRBJ1-6, with D possibly TRBD1 on 5 matching bases. TRBJ1-6 has ORF status, its function being uncertain. CDR3 size: 13 residues. The germline V gene has CDR1 KGHPV and CDR2 FQNQEV (reference sequence). Trimming took 4 bases from V and 5 from J, leaving 6 bases between them. The sequenced CDR3 bases are TGTGCCAGCAGTCGACAGAATAATTCGCCCCTCTAC. Translating it yields CASSRQNNSPLY. The complete CDR3 reads CASSRQNNSPLYF.

About this clone: Mouse germline and gene names are used. The read ends 1 residue shy of where the CDR3 ends; the end is completed using the germline J gene. This sequence joins TRBV23 and TRBJ1-4; the table gives TRBD1 as D, unverified against the DNA. There are 15 residues in the CDR3. In germline, CDR1 is KGHTA, CDR2 FQNQQP. The CDR3 bases that were read are TGCTCCAGCAGTCAAGGGACAGGGGGCCACGAAAGATTATTT. Residues: CSSSQGTGGHERLF. The full CDR3 is CSSSQGTGGHERLFF.

Comment on this clone: The gene symbols are mouse symbols. The CDR3 extends 1 residue past the end of the read, so its final part is completed from the germline J gene. The V and J genes are TRBV3 and TRBJ1-3; 7 bases match TRBD1. This CDR3 has 14 amino acids. The V segment lost 1 base and the J segment 4 bases; nucleotides outside the gene matches: 1. The germline gives CDR1 SNHLY, CDR2 FYNGKV (reference sequence). Here the CDR3 reads CASSLDRGGNTLYF. The part of the CDR3 DNA that was read is TGTGCCAGCAGCTTAGACAGGGGAGGAAATACGCTCTAT.

Regarding this clone: Any gene name here is a mouse gene name. The DNA ends 1 residue before the CDR3 does, and the rest of the CDR3 is filled in from the germline J gene. The gene calls are TRBV15 and TRBJ1-1, with 7 positions matching TRBD1. The CDR3 contains 13 residues. The germline gives CDR1 SGHND, CDR2 FRSKSL. The V gene end was trimmed by 6 bases and the J gene end by 0 bases; junction bases not matched to a gene: 1. The sequenced CDR3 bases are TGTGCCAGCAGGGGACAGTCAAACACAGAAGTCTTC. Translating it yields CASRGQSNTEVF. The entire CDR3 is CASRGQSNTEVFF.

This clone is medium-sized (0.01 to 0.1%) by share. Gene names refer to mouse genes. The read terminates 1 residue before the CDR3 end, so the remaining end is supplied by the germline J gene. The chain carries TRBV19 and TRBJ1-2, with 10 bases fitting TRBD1. Trimming took 5 bases from V and 6 from J; bases not matched to a gene: 7. Germline V gives CDR1 FNHDT, CDR2 SITEND (reference sequence). This CDR3 is 14 amino acids long. The chain's CDR3 is CASSRDRGRADYTF. CDR3 DNA, as far as it was read: TGTGCCAGCAGCAGGGACAGGGGAAGGGCCGACTACACC.